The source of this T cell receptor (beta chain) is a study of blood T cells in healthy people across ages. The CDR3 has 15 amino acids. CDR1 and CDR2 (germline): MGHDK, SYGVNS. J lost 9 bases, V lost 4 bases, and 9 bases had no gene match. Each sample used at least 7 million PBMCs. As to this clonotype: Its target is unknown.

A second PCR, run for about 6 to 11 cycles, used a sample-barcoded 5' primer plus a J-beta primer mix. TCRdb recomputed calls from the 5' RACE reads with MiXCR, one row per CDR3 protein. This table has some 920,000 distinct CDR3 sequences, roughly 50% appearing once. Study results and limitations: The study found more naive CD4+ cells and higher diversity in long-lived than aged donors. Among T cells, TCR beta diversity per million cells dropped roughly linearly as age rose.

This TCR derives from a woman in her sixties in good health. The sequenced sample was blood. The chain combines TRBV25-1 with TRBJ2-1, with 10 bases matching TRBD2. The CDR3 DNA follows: TGTGCCAGCAGTGGCAGGTTAGCGGGAGGAGTTGAGCAGTTCTTC. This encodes CASSGRLAGGVEQFF.